The 8 T cell receptor beta chains reported below all come from one sample, sequenced in a study of Tregs in tolerant kidney transplant recipients. Mixed chimerism was transient after nonmyeloablative marrow transplants from related graft donors. The data were produced by immunoSEQ multiplex PCR, yet TCRdb's version contains in-frame clones alone and is incomplete. Seen in this sample are 5,800 or so clones; the ten most common clones hold over 5%. The sample in question was CD4+ T cells from blood (PBMCs), obtained 6 months after the transplant. The receptors stem from a human patient who received a combined kidney and bone marrow transplant. The graft donor may be the source of some T cells.

Remarks on this clone: The CDR3 extends 3 residues past the end of the read, so its final part is completed from the germline J gene. The chain couples TRBV7-9 to TRBJ2-3, with TRBD1 matching 7 bases. With 5 bases clipped from V and 6 bases from J, the junction kept 11 bases outside the gene matches. Per germline, CDR1 SEHNR and CDR2 FQNEAQ (reference sequence). The CDR3 has 15 residues. The DNA read from the CDR3 is TGTGCCAGCAGCCGGACAGGCGCAAAGGGGGATACG. Amino acid sequence: CASSRTGAKGDT. Given in full, the CDR3 is CASSRTGAKGDTQYF.

The CDR3 sequence is CASSSPNSVSYEQYF. CDR3 DNA (partial): TGCGCCAGCAGCTCACCTAATAGCGTATCCTACGAG. This sequence joins TRBV5-1 and TRBJ2-7; TRBD2 might be the D (5 bases). The read comes to an end 3 residues before the CDR3 does, leaving the germline J gene to fill in the end. V was pared by 3 bases and J by 1 base, with 14 bases between. Germline assignment: CDR1 SGHRS and CDR2 YFSETQ. The CDR3 has 15 amino acids.

A word on this clone: The read terminates 3 residues ahead of where the CDR3 ends, so the germline J gene completes it. The chain uses TRBV2 and TRBJ2-7, with D perhaps TRBD1 (6 bases). Germline loops: CDR1 SNHLY, CDR2 FYNNEI. Between the trimmed V and J ends, which lost 9 bases and 4 bases, there was a span of 16 bases. The CDR3 covers 13 residues. Incomplete CDR3 DNA: TGTGCCAGTAAACAGGGACCTGCATACGAG. Its translation: CASKQGPAYE. The complete CDR3 protein is CASKQGPAYEQYF.

The CDR3: CASSLEFPTLAGGHNEQFF. The sequenced part of the CDR3 DNA is TGTGCCAGCAGTCTCGAATTTCCAACTCTAGCGGGAGGGCACAATGAG. The rearrangement links TRBV28 to TRBJ2-1; 12 bases fit TRBD2. Coverage ceases 3 residues before the CDR3 finishes, and the germline J gene fills in the end. V was pared by 5 bases and J by 5 bases, with 16 bases of the junction left unmatched. Per the germline V gene, CDR1 is MDHEN and CDR2 is SYDVKM. This CDR3 has 19 amino acids.

Comments on this clone: Read coverage stops 3 residues before the CDR3 terminus; the germline J gene supplies the remainder. The chain employs TRBV30 and TRBJ1-3; the D is unclear. CDR1 and CDR2 from the germline V gene are GTSNPN and SVGIG (reference sequence). The V gene lost 5 bases and the J gene lost 2 bases, with 7 bases spanning the gap. This CDR3 region has 12 residues. The part of the CDR3 DNA that was read is TGTGCCTGGGACCGGGCTGGAAACACC. This gives the protein CAWDRAGNT. The entire CDR3 protein is CAWDRAGNTIYF.

With respect to this clone: The missing CDR3 end, 3 residues past where the read stops, is filled in from the germline J gene. V usage is TRBV9 and J usage is TRBJ2-5; 9 bases fit TRBD2. From germline, CDR1 is SGDLS and CDR2 YYNGEE. V shed 1 base, J shed 2 bases, and the junction held 15 bases outside the gene matches. The CDR3 contains 19 residues. CDR3 DNA, as far as it was read: TGTGCCAGCAGCGTATCCCTAGCTAGCGGACTAGCGACTCAAGAGACC. It codes for CASSVSLASGLATQET. The full CDR3 protein reads CASSVSLASGLATQETQYF.

About this clone itself: Read data end 3 residues before the CDR3 end; the end is taken from the germline J gene. The V and J genes are TRBV7-2 and TRBJ2-7, with 9 bases aligning to TRBD2. This CDR3 has 15 amino acids. V lost 3 bases, J lost 3 bases, and 6 bases stayed unmatched. Germline V gene data show CDR1 as SGHTA and CDR2 as FQGNSA. This chain's CDR3 is CASSFQLLAGYEQYF. The sequenced part of the CDR3 DNA is TGTGCCAGCAGCTTCCAGTTACTAGCGGGCTACGAG.

Details on this clone: Sequencing ends 3 residues short of the CDR3 end; the germline J gene provides the rest. The chain couples TRBV2 to TRBJ2-5, with 7 nucleotides matching TRBD2. Germline V gene lookup returns CDR1 SNHLY and CDR2 FYNNEI. This CDR3 spans 15 amino acids. Unmatched junction bases numbered 11, after V lost 5 bases and J lost 5 bases. Partial CDR3 DNA: TGTGCCAGCAGTCAAGGCGGGGGAAGCTGGGAGACC. Protein sequence: CASSQGGGSWET. The full CDR3 reads CASSQGGGSWETQYF. Variable domain in full (rest from reference TRBV2 and TRBJ2-5): EPEVTQTPSHQVTQMGQEVILRCVPISNHLYFYWYRQILGQKVEFLVSFYNNEISEKSEIFDDQFSVERPDGSNFTLKIRSTKLEDSAMYFCASSQGGGSWETQYFGPGTRLLVL.